Listed below are T cell receptor beta chains from one sample, sequenced in a study of identical twins. In TCRdb, the 5' RACE reads were re-called with MiXCR into one record per CDR3 protein. Among around 280,000 distinct CDR3 sequences listed, about 8.3% were seen once. The sample also formed part of further work on yellow fever vaccine responses in identical twins.

Sequencing input: memory (CD45RO+) T cells sorted from blood. All receptors come from a woman younger than 30 in good health. Each CDR3 is given with its conserved first and last residue. A D gene is named only where the DNA matches it firmly. Rows may omit the clone size; those that give it use once, few, many or a size class.

D gene,clone size,J gene,CDR3 length,V gene,CDR3 DNA,CDR3 protein
TRBD2,-,TRBJ2-1,19,TRBV3-1,TGTGCCTTCAGCAGACTAGCGGGAGATCCGCGTCGCCCTAACAATGAGCAGTTCTTC,CAFSRLAGDPRRPNNEQFF
-,-,TRBJ1-4,16,TRBV2,TGTGCCAGCAGTGTTGCACCTACGCAGCCCAATGAAAAACTGTTTTTT,CASSVAPTQPNEKLFF
-,few,TRBJ2-2,17,TRBV6-2/TRBV6-3,TGTGCCAGCAGTTTTGGCACGGTAGAACGGAACACCGGGGAGCTGTTTTTT,CASSFGTVERNTGELFF
-,-,TRBJ2-3,15,TRBV28,TGTGCCAGCAGTTCCGGGACGCGAAGCACAGATACGCAGTATTTT,CASSSGTRSTDTQYF
TRBD1,-,TRBJ1-1,14,TRBV2,TGTGCCAGCAGTGAGGAGGGGGCAAACACTGAAGCTTTCTTT,CASSEEGANTEAFF
-,-,TRBJ1-2,13,TRBV2,TGTGCCAGCAGTGAAGGGGCGTACTATGGCTACACCTTC,CASSEGAYYGYTF
TRBD2,many,TRBJ2-1,15,TRBV20-1,TGCAGTGCTAGAGGGGGACTAGCGGGGGTCTATGAGCAGTTCTTC,CSARGGLAGVYEQFF
-,few,TRBJ2-1,11,TRBV4-1,TGCGCCAGCAGCCAAAGTGGTGAGCAGTTCTTC,CASSQSGEQFF
-,many,TRBJ1-4,13,TRBV7-8,TGTGCCAGCAGCCGCCGGGAGGGTGAAAAACTGTTTTTT,CASSRREGEKLFF
-,-,TRBJ2-1,12,TRBV5-1,TGCGCCAGCAGCTTGGAATACCCTGAGCAGTTCTTC,CASSLEYPEQFF
-,few,TRBJ1-1,14,TRBV3-1,TGTGCCAGCAGCCAGGGCAGGGTGAACACTGAAGCTTTCTTT,CASSQGRVNTEAFF
-,many,TRBJ2-3,14,TRBV6-1,TGTGCCAGCAGAACCATCCGGGGCACAGATACGCAGTATTTT,CASRTIRGTDTQYF
-,-,TRBJ1-1,12,TRBV29-1,TGCAGCGTTGAAGATCAGAGGGGGGAAGCTTTCTTT,CSVEDQRGEAFF
-,-,TRBJ2-7,14,TRBV20-1,TGCAGTGCTAAGTCGAGGGAGAGGAGCTACGAGCAGTACTTC,CSAKSRERSYEQYF
-,many,TRBJ2-5,15,TRBV12-3/TRBV12-4,TGTGCCAGCACCTCCCAAGGGACGGTCTCGCCGACCCAGTACTTC,CASTSQGTVSPTQYF
TRBD2,few,TRBJ2-1,15,TRBV28,TGTGCCAGCAGTTTAAACAGCGGGGCTTACAATGAGCAGTTCTTC,CASSLNSGAYNEQFF
-,-,TRBJ1-1,15,TRBV19,TGTGCCAGTAGTCAAAGGACGCATATGGGAACTGAAGCTTTCTTT,CASSQRTHMGTEAFF
-,many,TRBJ1-1,16,TRBV5-6,TGTGCCAGCAGCTTGAAGAGACAGACCATGAACACTGAAGCTTTCTTT,CASSLKRQTMNTEAFF
TRBD2,many,TRBJ2-3,14,TRBV29-1,TGCAGCGTTGTCGTAACGGGAGGGGGAGATACGCAGTATTTT,CSVVVTGGGDTQYF
-,many,TRBJ1-5,14,TRBV10-3,TGTGCCATCGCGTGGGGAGGGATGGACCAGCCCCAGCATTTT,CAIAWGGMDQPQHF
-,-,TRBJ2-3,12,TRBV10-2,TGCGCCAGTAAGGTTGGCACAGATACGCAGTATTTT,CASKVGTDTQYF
-,-,TRBJ1-5,16,TRBV6-1,TGTGCCAGCAGTGAATTAGGACGGGAAGGCAATCAGCCCCAGCATTTT,CASSELGREGNQPQHF
-,many,TRBJ2-1,13,TRBV20-1,TGCAGTGCCAACCACGGACAGATCAATGAGCAGTTCTTC,CSANHGQINEQFF
-,many,TRBJ1-5,15,TRBV5-1,TGCGCCAGCAGCTCGACGACAGGTCCAAATCAGCCCCAGCATTTT,CASSSTTGPNQPQHF
TRBD2,-,TRBJ2-1,16,TRBV6-1,TGTGCCAGCATAACCGATAAAAAGCGGGAGGGTTGGGAGCAGTTCTTC,CASITDKKREGWEQFF
-,many,TRBJ1-1,13,TRBV7-8,TGTGCCAGCAGCAGGGACACGAACACTGAAGCTTTCTTT,CASSRDTNTEAFF